The rows below give T cell receptor beta chains drawn from one sample of a study of blood T cell repertoires in COVID-19. Sequencing used immunoSEQ multiplex PCR; TCRdb keeps in-frame clones, though not all of them. The sample has approximately 96,000 clones, about 88% seen once; the top ten hold around 3%. Sequencing was done on a sample of peripheral blood. The receptors here all came from a woman of 80 years or more with acute or convalescent COVID-19. The CDR3 runs from the conserved cysteine through the conserved F or W. The order of the fields is clone size, D gene, J gene, V gene, CDR3 protein, CDR3 DNA. The D gene is left open where the match is weak. For some rows the clone size is stated as once, few or many, or as a class when expanded; others skip it.

clone_size: NA; d_call: NA; j_call: TRBJ1-5; v_call: TRBV7-2; cdr3_aa: CASSSVLDTRLHF; cdr3_nt: TGTGCCAGCAGCTCCGTTTTAGACACAAGGCTCCATTTT
clone_size: NA; d_call: TRBD2; j_call: TRBJ2-1; v_call: TRBV5-1; cdr3_aa: CASSTGTTYNEQFF; cdr3_nt: TGCGCCAGCAGCACCGGGACTACCTACAATGAGCAGTTCTTC
clone_size: NA; d_call: NA; j_call: TRBJ2-2; v_call: TRBV7-2; cdr3_aa: CASSLPGGELFF; cdr3_nt: TGTGCCAGCAGCCTCCCGGGCGGGGAGCTGTTTTTT
clone_size: NA; d_call: TRBD1; j_call: TRBJ2-7; v_call: TRBV5-1; cdr3_aa: CASSKMPPLPGQSSEQYF; cdr3_nt: TGCGCCAGCAGCAAGATGCCCCCCCTACCGGGACAGTCTAGCGAGCAGTACTTC
clone_size: NA; d_call: NA; j_call: TRBJ1-2; v_call: TRBV9; cdr3_aa: CASSVDPGSNYGYTF; cdr3_nt: TGTGCCAGCAGCGTAGATCCGGGTTCAAACTATGGCTACACCTTC
clone_size: NA; d_call: TRBD1; j_call: TRBJ2-1; v_call: TRBV29-1; cdr3_aa: CSVDAGGEQFF; cdr3_nt: TGCAGCGTTGATGCAGGGGGTGAGCAGTTCTTC
clone_size: NA; d_call: TRBD1; j_call: TRBJ2-2; v_call: TRBV18; cdr3_aa: CASSLMEWTGAGELFF; cdr3_nt: TGTGCCAGCTCACTAATGGAATGGACAGGGGCCGGGGAGCTGTTTTTT
clone_size: NA; d_call: TRBD2; j_call: TRBJ2-5; v_call: TRBV6-5; cdr3_aa: CASSYSLGGKTQYF; cdr3_nt: TGTGCCAGCAGTTACTCGTTGGGGGGGAAGACCCAGTACTTC
clone_size: NA; d_call: NA; j_call: TRBJ1-6; v_call: TRBV7-2; cdr3_aa: CASSPTGSVPHNSPLHF; cdr3_nt: TGTGCCAGCAGCCCTACGGGGTCAGTTCCTCATAATTCACCCCTCCACTTT
clone_size: NA; d_call: NA; j_call: TRBJ2-1; v_call: TRBV3-1/TRBV3-2; cdr3_aa: CASSRGLSQGEQFF; cdr3_nt: TGTGCCAGCAGCCGCGGACTAAGCCAGGGTGAGCAGTTCTTC
clone_size: NA; d_call: NA; j_call: TRBJ1-5; v_call: TRBV19; cdr3_aa: CASSAQGTSNQPQHF; cdr3_nt: TGTGCCAGTAGTGCGCAGGGCACCAGCAATCAGCCCCAGCATTTT
clone_size: NA; d_call: NA; j_call: TRBJ2-3; v_call: TRBV7-2; cdr3_aa: CASSPLGRGYTDTQYF; cdr3_nt: TGTGCCAGCAGCCCATTGGGGAGGGGGTACACAGATACGCAGTATTTT
clone_size: once; d_call: NA; j_call: TRBJ1-4; v_call: TRBV7-2; cdr3_aa: CASSLVQGREKLFF; cdr3_nt: TGTGCCAGCAGCTTAGTTCAGGGTAGAGAAAAACTGTTTTTT
clone_size: NA; d_call: TRBD1; j_call: TRBJ1-1; v_call: TRBV5-1; cdr3_aa: CASSTGQGGTEAFF; cdr3_nt: TGCGCCAGCAGCACAGGACAGGGAGGCACTGAAGCTTTCTTT
clone_size: NA; d_call: NA; j_call: TRBJ1-1; v_call: TRBV20-1; cdr3_aa: CSAEGNEAFF; cdr3_nt: TGCAGTGCTGAGGGAAATGAAGCTTTCTTT
clone_size: once; d_call: NA; j_call: TRBJ2-5; v_call: TRBV18; cdr3_aa: CASSQQQSRETQYF; cdr3_nt: TGTGCCAGCTCACAGCAACAGAGCCGAGAGACCCAGTACTTC
clone_size: NA; d_call: NA; j_call: TRBJ2-1; v_call: TRBV4-3; cdr3_aa: CASSQDSQGSYNEQFF; cdr3_nt: TGCGCCAGCAGCCAAGATTCCCAGGGGTCCTACAATGAGCAGTTCTTC
clone_size: once; d_call: NA; j_call: TRBJ2-1; v_call: TRBV5-1; cdr3_aa: CASSLAGSSGVSYNEQFF; cdr3_nt: TGCGCCAGCAGCTTGGCCGGGTCGTCAGGGGTTTCCTACAATGAGCAGTTCTTC
clone_size: NA; d_call: NA; j_call: TRBJ2-3; v_call: TRBV28; cdr3_aa: CASSFWTSHEDTQYF; cdr3_nt: TGTGCCAGCAGTTTCTGGACTTCCCACGAGGATACGCAGTATTTT
clone_size: once; d_call: TRBD2; j_call: TRBJ2-3; v_call: TRBV5-5; cdr3_aa: CASSLLTSGGTDTQYF; cdr3_nt: TGTGCCAGCAGCTTGCTGACTAGCGGGGGTACAGATACGCAGTATTTT
clone_size: NA; d_call: NA; j_call: TRBJ1-1; v_call: TRBV18; cdr3_aa: CASSPPKGNPLLNTEAFF; cdr3_nt: TGTGCCAGCTCACCGCCTAAGGGGAATCCCTTGTTGAACACTGAAGCTTTCTTT
clone_size: NA; d_call: NA; j_call: TRBJ1-6; v_call: TRBV15; cdr3_aa: CATSRVRDYSPLHF; cdr3_nt: TGTGCCACCAGCAGAGTACGGGACTATTCACCCCTCCACTTT
clone_size: NA; d_call: TRBD2; j_call: TRBJ2-5; v_call: TRBV5-5; cdr3_aa: CASRNRLAGDGETQYF; cdr3_nt: TGTGCCAGCAGGAATAGACTAGCGGGAGATGGGGAGACCCAGTACTTC
clone_size: NA; d_call: NA; j_call: TRBJ2-3; v_call: TRBV6-4; cdr3_aa: CASSDGLSRSTDTQYF; cdr3_nt: TGTGCCAGCAGTGACGGTCTTAGCCGTAGCACAGATACGCAGTATTTT
clone_size: NA; d_call: TRBD2; j_call: TRBJ2-5; v_call: TRBV5-1; cdr3_aa: CASSPWTSEETQYF; cdr3_nt: TGCGCCAGCAGCCCCTGGACTAGCGAAGAGACCCAGTACTTC
clone_size: NA; d_call: NA; j_call: TRBJ1-1; v_call: TRBV28; cdr3_aa: CASSLWAQFKSEAFF; cdr3_nt: TGTGCCAGCAGTTTATGGGCCCAGTTTAAGTCTGAAGCTTTCTTT
clone_size: once; d_call: NA; j_call: TRBJ2-1; v_call: TRBV29-1; cdr3_aa: CSVGWTGIKNEQFF; cdr3_nt: TGCAGCGTAGGGTGGACGGGGATTAAGAATGAGCAGTTCTTC
clone_size: NA; d_call: NA; j_call: TRBJ2-3; v_call: TRBV21-1; cdr3_aa: CASSKKGLAGAEDTQYF; cdr3_nt: TGTGCCAGCAGCAAAAAAGGGCTAGCGGGAGCGGAAGATACGCAGTATTTT
clone_size: few; d_call: NA; j_call: TRBJ1-1; v_call: TRBV28; cdr3_aa: CASTSLGGPFF; cdr3_nt: TGTGCCAGCACATCCCTGGGGGGACCTTTCTTT
clone_size: NA; d_call: TRBD2; j_call: TRBJ2-5; v_call: TRBV10-2; cdr3_aa: CASTMGLAGLVGETQYF; cdr3_nt: TGCGCCAGCACTATGGGACTAGCGGGATTGGTGGGAGAGACCCAGTACTTC
clone_size: NA; d_call: TRBD1; j_call: TRBJ2-7; v_call: TRBV5-4; cdr3_aa: CASSPIEQGPSSYEQYF; cdr3_nt: TGTGCCAGCAGCCCAATTGAACAGGGGCCTAGCTCCTACGAGCAGTACTTC
clone_size: NA; d_call: TRBD1; j_call: TRBJ2-2; v_call: TRBV5-4; cdr3_aa: CASRWDRDTGELFF; cdr3_nt: TGTGCCAGCAGGTGGGACAGGGACACCGGGGAGCTGTTTTTT
clone_size: NA; d_call: TRBD1; j_call: TRBJ1-6; v_call: TRBV3-1/TRBV3-2; cdr3_aa: CASSQDLGGEPLHF; cdr3_nt: TGTGCCAGCAGCCAAGATTTAGGGGGCGAGCCCCTCCACTTT
clone_size: NA; d_call: NA; j_call: TRBJ2-7; v_call: TRBV27; cdr3_aa: CASRDRSLAYEQYF; cdr3_nt: TGTGCCAGTCGCGACAGGTCTCTAGCCTACGAGCAGTACTTC
clone_size: NA; d_call: TRBD1; j_call: TRBJ1-5; v_call: TRBV18; cdr3_aa: CASSPGTGQTQHF; cdr3_nt: TGTGCCAGCTCACCAGGGACAGGGCAGACCCAGCATTTT
clone_size: NA; d_call: NA; j_call: TRBJ2-1; v_call: TRBV6-5; cdr3_aa: CASSPMRSVAEQFF; cdr3_nt: TGTGCCAGCAGCCCCATGAGGAGCGTGGCTGAGCAGTTCTTC